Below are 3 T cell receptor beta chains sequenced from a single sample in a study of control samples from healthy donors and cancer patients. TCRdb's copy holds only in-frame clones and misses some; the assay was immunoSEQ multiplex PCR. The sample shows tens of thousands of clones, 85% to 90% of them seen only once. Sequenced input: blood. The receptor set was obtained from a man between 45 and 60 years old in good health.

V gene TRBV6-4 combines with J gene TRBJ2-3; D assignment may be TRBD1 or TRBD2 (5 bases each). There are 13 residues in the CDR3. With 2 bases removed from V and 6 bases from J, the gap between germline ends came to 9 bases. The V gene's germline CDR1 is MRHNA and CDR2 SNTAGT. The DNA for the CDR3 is TGTGCCAGCAGTGACCAACGGGGCGATACGCAGTATTTT. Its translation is CASSDQRGDTQYF.

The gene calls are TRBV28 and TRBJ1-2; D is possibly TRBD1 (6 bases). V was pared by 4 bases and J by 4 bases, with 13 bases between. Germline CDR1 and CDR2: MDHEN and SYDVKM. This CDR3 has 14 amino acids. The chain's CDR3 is CASSSPPGAYGYTF. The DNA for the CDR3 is TGTGCCAGCAGTTCGCCCCCAGGGGCCTATGGCTACACCTTC.

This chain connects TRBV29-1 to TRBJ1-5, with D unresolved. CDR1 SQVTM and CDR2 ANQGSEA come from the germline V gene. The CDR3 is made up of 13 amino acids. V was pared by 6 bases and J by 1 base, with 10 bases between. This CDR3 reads CSVAYTSNQPQHF. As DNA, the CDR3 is TGCAGCGTCGCCTATACGAGCAATCAGCCCCAGCATTTT.